This TCR beta chain was sequenced during a study of shared clonotypes between healthy human individuals. On the study more broadly: Each donor's CD4 naive and CD4 memory cells filled three plates apiece, CD8 naive two, and CD8 memory one. Study results and limitations: Sequencing depth was a factor that was expected to affect clonotype sharing among donors. Large sequencing depth failed to make sorted-subset sequencing complete, rarefaction showed.

The CDR3 length is 13 residues. Germline V CDR1 and CDR2: MGHRA, YSYEKL. The germline V and J ends were trimmed by 0 bases and 1 base, with 3 bases remaining between them. Some clones are missing from TCRdb's copy, which holds only in-frame ones; the method was immunoSEQ multiplex PCR. The sample shows under 2,000,000 clones, 85% to 95% of them seen only once. CD8 cells regarded as naive lacked CD45RO, were positively chosen for CCR7, and omitted terminally differentiated effector memory CD45RA+ cells. This clone was detected only a few times. What it binds is not known. Other DNA sequences in the same sample also yield this CDR3.

The specimen sequenced was naive CD8+ T cells sorted from blood. This chain links TRBV4-1 with TRBJ1-1; D unresolved. The sequence derives from a man between 18 and 35 years old in good health. CDR3 loop: CASSQEENTEAFF. DNA of the CDR3: TGCGCCAGCAGCCAAGAGGAGAACACTGAAGCTTTCTTT.